Below are 2 T cell receptor beta chains sequenced from a single sample in a study of T-cell memory formation after mild COVID-19. TCRdb redid the calling of the 5' RACE reads with MiXCR, one entry per CDR3 protein. Among 120,000 to 150,000 distinct CDR3 sequences listed, around 5.8% were seen once. Material for sequencing was PBMCs or a T cell subset sorted from them (not recorded which). Receptor source: an adult woman who had mild COVID-19 (a few samples of this study predate the infection). Cell type and time point are not known.

This clonotype was seen at least ten times. The rearrangement uses TRBV7-3 and TRBJ1-1; 9 positions match TRBD1. The CDR3 is made up of 16 amino acids. V gave up 0 bases and J gave up 4 bases; unmatched junction bases: 6. Germline V gene sequence: CDR1 SGHTA, CDR2 FQGTGA. CDR3 loop: CASSLTGVTGGTEAFF. The CDR3 nucleotides are TGTGCCAGCAGCTTAACGGGTGTGACAGGGGGCACTGAAGCTTTCTTT.

This clonotype showed up many times. The chain employs TRBV5-1 and TRBJ2-3, with 15 bases lining up with TRBD2. CDR1 and CDR2 from the germline V gene are SGHRS and YFSETQ. The CDR3 is 18 residues long. After removal of 0 bases from V and 4 bases from J, the junction contained 6 bases not matched to a gene. CDR3 DNA sequence: TGCGCCAGCAGCTTGGGGACTAGCGGGAGGGCCGGGTCAGATACGCAGTATTTT. Translated: CASSLGTSGRAGSDTQYF.